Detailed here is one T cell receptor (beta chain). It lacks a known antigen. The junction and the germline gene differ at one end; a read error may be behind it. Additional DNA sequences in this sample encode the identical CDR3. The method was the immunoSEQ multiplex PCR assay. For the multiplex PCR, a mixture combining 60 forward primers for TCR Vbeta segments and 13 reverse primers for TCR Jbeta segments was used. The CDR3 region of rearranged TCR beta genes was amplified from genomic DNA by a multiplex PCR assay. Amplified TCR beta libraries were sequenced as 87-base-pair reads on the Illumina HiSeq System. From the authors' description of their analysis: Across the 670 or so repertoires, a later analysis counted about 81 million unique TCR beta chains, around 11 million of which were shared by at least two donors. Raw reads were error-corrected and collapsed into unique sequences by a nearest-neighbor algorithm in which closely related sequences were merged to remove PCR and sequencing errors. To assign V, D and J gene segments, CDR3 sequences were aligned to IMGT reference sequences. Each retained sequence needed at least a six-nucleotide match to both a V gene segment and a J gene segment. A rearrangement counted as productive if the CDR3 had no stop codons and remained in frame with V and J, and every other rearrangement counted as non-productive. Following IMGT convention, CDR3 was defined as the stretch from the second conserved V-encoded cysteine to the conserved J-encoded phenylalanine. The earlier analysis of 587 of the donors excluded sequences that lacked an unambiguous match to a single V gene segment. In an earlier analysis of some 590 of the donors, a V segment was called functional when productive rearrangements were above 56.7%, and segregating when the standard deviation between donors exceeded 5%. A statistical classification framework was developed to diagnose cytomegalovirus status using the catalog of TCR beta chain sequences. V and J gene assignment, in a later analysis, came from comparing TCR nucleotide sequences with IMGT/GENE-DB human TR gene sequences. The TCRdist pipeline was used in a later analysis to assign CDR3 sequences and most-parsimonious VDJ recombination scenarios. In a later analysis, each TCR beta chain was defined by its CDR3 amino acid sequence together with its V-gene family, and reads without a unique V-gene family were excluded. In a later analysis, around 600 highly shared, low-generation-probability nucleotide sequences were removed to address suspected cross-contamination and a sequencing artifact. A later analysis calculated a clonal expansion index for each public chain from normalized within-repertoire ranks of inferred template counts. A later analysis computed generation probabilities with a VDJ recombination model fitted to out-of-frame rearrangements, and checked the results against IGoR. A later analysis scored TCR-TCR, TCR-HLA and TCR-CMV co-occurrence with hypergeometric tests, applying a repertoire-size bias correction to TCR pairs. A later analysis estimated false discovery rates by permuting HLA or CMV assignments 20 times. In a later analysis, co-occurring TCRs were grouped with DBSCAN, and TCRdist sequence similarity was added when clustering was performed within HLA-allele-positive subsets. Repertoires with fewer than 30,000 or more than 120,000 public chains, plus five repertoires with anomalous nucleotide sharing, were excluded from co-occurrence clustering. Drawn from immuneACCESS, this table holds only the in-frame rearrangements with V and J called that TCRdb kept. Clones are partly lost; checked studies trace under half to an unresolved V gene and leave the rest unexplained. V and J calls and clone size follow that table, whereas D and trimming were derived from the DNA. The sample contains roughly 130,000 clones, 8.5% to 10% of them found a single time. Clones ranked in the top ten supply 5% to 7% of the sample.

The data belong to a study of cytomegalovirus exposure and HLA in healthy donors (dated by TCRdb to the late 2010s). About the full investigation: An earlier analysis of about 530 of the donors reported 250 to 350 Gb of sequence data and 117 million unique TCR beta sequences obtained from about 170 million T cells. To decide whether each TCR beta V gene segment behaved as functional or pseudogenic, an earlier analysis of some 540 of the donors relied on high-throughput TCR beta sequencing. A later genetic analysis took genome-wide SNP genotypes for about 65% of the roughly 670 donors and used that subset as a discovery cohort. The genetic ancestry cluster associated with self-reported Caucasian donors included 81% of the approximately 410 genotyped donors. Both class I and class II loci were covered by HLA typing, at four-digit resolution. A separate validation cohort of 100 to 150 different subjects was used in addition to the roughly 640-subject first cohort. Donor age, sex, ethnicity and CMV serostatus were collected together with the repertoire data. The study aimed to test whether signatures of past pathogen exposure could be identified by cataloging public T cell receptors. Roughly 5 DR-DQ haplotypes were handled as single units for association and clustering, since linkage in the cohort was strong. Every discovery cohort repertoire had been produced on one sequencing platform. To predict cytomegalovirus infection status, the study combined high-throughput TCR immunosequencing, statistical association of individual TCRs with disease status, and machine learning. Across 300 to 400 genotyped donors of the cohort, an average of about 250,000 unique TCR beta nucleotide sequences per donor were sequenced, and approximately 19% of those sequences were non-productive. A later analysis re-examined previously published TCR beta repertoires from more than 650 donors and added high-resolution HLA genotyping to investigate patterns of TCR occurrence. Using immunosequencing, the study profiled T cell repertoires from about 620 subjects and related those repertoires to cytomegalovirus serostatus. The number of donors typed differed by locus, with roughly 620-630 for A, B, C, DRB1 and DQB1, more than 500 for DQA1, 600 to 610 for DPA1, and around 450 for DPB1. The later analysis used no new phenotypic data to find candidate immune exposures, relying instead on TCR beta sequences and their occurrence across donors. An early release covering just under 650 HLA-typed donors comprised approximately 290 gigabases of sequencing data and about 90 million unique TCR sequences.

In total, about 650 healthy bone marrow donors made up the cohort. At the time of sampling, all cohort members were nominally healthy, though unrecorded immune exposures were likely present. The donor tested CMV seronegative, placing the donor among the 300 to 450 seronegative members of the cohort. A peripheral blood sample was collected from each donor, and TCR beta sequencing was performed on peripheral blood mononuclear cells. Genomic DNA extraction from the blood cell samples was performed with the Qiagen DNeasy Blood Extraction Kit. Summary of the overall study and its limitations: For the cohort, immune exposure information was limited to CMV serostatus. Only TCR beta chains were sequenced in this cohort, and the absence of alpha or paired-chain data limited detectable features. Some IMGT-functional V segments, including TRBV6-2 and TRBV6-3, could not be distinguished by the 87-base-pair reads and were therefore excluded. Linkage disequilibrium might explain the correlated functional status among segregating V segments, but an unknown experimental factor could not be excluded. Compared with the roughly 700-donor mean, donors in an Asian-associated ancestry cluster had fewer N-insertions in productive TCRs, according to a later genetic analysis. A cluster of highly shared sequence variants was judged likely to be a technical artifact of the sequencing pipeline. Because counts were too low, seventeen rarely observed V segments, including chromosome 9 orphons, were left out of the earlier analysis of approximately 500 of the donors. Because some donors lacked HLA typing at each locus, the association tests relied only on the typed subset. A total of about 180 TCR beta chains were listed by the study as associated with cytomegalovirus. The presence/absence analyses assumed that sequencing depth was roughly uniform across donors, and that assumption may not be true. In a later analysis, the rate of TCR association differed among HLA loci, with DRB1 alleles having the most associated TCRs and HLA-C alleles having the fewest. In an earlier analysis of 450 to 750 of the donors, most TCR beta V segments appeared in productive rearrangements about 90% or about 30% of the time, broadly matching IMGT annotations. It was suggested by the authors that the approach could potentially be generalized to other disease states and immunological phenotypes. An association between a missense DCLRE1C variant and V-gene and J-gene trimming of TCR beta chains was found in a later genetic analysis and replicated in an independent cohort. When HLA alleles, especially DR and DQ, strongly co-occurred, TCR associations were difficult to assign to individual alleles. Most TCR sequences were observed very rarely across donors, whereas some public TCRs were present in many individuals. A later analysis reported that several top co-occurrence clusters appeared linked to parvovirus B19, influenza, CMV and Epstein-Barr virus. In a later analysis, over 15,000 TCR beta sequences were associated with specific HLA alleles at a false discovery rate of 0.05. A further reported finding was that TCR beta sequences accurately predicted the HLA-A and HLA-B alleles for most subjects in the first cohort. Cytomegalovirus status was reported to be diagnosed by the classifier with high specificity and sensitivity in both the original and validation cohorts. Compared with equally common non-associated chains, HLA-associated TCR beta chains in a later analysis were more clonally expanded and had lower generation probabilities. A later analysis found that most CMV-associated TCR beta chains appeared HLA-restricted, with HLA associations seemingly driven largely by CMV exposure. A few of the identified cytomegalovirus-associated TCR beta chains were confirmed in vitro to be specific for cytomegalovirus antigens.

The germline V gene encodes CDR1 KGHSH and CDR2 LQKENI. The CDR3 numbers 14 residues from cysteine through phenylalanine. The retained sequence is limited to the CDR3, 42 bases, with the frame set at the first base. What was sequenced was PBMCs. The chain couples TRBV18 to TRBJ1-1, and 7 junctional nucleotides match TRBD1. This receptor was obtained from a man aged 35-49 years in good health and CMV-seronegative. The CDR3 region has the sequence CASSLLTGRDEAFF. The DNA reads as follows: TGCGCCAGCTCACTATTGACAGGGCGAGATGAAGCTTTCTTT.